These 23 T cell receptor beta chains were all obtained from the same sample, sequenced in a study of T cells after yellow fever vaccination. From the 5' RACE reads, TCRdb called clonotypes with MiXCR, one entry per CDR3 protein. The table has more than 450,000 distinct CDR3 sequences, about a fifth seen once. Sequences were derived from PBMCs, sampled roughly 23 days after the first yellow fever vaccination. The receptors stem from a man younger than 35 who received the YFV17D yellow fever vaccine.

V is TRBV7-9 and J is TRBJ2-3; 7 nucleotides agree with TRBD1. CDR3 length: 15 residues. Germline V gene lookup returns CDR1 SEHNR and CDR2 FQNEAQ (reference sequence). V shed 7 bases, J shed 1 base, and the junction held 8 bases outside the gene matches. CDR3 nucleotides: TGTGCCAGCACCCTACACAGGGGCGGCACAGATACGCAGTATTTT. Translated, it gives CASTLHRGGTDTQYF.

CDR3: CSARVRQLREQYF. CDR3 bases: TGCAGTGCTAGAGTTCGGCAGTTGCGCGAGCAGTACTTC. The chain has TRBV20-1 and TRBJ2-7; unclear D gene. The germline gives CDR1 DFQATT, CDR2 SNEGSKA (reference sequence). V lost 1 base and J lost 6, with 13 bases in between. The CDR3 covers 13 residues.

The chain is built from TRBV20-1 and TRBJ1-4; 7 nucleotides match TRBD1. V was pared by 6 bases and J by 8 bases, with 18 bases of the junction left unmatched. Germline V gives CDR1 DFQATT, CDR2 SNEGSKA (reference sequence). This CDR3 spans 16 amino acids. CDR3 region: CSARSGGTVSNEKLFF. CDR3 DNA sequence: TGCAGTGCGCGTTCAGGGGGGACAGTCTCAAACGAAAAACTGTTTTTT.

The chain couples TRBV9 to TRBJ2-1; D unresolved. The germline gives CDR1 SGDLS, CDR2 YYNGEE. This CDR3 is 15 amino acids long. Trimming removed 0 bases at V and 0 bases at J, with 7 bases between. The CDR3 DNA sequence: TGTGCCAGCAGCGTAGCGGTTGACTCCTACAATGAGCAGTTCTTC. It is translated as CASSVAVDSYNEQFF.

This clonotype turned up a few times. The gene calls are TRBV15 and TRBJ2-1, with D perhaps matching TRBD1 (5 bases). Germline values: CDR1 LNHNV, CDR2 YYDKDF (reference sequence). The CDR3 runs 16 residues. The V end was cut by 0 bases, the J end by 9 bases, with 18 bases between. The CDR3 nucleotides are TGTGCCACCAGCAGAGAAAGGGCAGGGCGTGGTGGTGAGCAGTTCTTC. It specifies CATSRERAGRGGEQFF.

The CDR3 loop is CASSQENNQETQYF. The CDR3, as DNA: TGCGCCAGCAGCCAAGAGAACAACCAAGAGACCCAGTACTTC. The chain employs TRBV4-1 and TRBJ2-5, with D uncertain. Trimming removed 0 bases from V and 0 bases from J, with 5 bases in between. The CDR3 contains 14 residues. Germline loops: CDR1 MGHRA, CDR2 YSYEKL.

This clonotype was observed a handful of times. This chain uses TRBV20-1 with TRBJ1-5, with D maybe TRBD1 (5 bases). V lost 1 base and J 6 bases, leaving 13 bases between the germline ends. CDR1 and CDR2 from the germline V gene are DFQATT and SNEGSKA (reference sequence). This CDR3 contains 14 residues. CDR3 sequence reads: CSARGGGVSQPQHF. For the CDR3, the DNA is TGCAGTGCTAGAGGGGGAGGGGTAAGTCAGCCCCAGCATTTT.

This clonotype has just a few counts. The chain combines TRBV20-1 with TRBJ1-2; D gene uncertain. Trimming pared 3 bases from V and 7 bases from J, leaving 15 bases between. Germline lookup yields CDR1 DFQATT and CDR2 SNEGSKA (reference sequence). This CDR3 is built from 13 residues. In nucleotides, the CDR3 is TGCAGTGCTAGGTCCGACAAGAAGGGTGGCTACACCTTC. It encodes CSARSDKKGGYTF.

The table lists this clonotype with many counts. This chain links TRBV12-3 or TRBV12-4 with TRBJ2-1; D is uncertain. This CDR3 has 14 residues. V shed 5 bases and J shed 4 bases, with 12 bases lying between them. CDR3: CASSNLVGYNEQFF. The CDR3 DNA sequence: TGTGCCAGCAGTAACCTGGTTGGGTACAATGAGCAGTTCTTC.

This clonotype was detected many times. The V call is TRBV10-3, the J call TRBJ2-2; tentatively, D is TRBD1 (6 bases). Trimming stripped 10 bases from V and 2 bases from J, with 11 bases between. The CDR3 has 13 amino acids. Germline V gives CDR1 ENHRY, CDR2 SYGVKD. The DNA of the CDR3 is TGTGCCACAGTGGACAGTAACACCGGGGAGCTGTTTTTT. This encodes CATVDSNTGELFF.

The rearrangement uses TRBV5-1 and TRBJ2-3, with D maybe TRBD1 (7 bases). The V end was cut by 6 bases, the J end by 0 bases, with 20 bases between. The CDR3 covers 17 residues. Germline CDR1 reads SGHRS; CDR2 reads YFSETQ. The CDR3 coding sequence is TGCGCCAGCACCAGAACGAGACAGGGACTGAGCACAGATACGCAGTATTTT. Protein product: CASTRTRQGLSTDTQYF.

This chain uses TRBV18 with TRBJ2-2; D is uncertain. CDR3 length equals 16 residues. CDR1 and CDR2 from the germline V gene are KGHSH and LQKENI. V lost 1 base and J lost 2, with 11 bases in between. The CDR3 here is CASSPQRARNTGELFF. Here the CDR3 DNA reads TGTGCCAGCTCACCACAAAGGGCCCGAAACACCGGGGAGCTGTTTTTT.

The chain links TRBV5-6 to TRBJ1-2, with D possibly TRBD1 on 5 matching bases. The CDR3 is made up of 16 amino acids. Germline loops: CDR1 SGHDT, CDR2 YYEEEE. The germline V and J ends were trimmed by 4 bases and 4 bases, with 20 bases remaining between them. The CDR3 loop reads CASSPTPGVLIYGYTF. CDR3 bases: TGTGCCAGCAGCCCGACCCCGGGGGTCCTAATCTATGGCTACACCTTC.

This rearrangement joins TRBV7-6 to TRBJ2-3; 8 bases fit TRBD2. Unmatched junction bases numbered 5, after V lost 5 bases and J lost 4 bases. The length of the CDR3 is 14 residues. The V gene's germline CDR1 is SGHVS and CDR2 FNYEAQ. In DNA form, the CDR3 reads TGTGCCAGCAGCCTTGGACTAGCCTCAGATACGCAGTATTTT. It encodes CASSLGLASDTQYF.

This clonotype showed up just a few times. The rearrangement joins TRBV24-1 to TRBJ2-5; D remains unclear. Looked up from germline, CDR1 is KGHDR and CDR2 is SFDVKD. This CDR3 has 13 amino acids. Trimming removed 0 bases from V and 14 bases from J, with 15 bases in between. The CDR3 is CATSDLPRYRFYF. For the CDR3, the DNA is TGTGCCACCAGTGATTTGCCACGATACCGTTTCTACTTC.

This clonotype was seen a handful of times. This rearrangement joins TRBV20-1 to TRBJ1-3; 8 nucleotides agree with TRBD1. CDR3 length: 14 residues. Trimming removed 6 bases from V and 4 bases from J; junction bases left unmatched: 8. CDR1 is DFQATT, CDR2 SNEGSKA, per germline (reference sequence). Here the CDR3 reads CSARQDRAGNTIYF. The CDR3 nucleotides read TGCAGTGCCAGACAGGACAGGGCGGGAAACACCATATATTTT.

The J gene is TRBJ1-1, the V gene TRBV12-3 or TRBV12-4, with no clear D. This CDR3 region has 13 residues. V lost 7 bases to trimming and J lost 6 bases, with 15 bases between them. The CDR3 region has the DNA TGTGCCAGCACCCCTGTCGGTGCCGCTGAAGCTTTCTTT. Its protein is CASTPVGAAEAFF.

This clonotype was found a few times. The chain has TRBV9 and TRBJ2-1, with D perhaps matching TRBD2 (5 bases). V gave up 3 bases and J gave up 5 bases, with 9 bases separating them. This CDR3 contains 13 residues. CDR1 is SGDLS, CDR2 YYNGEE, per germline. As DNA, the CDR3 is TGTGCCAGCAGCGAGAGGGTAAACAATGAGCAGTTCTTC. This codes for CASSERVNNEQFF.

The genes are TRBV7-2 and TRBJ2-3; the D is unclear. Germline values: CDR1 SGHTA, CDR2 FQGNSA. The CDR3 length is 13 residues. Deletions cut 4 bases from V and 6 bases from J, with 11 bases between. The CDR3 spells CASSSVVRDTQYF. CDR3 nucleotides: TGTGCCAGCAGCTCCGTCGTGCGTGATACGCAGTATTTT.

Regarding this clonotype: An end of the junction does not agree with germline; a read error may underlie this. CDR3 nucleotide sequence: TGTTCCAGCAGCTTATATAGCCATTCCCAGACCGGGGAGCTGTTTTTT. Amino acids: CSSSLYSHSQTGELFF. The chain has TRBV7-6 and TRBJ2-2; D unresolved. This CDR3 is 16 amino acids long. Germline CDR1 and CDR2: SGHVS and FNYEAQ. Variable domain in full (rest from reference TRBV7-6 and TRBJ2-2): GAGVSQSPRYKVTKRGQDVALRCDPISGHVSLYWYRQALGQGPEFLTYFNYEAQQDKSGLPNDRFSAERPEGSISTLTIQRTEQRDSAMYRCSSSLYSHSQTGELFFGEGSRLTVL.

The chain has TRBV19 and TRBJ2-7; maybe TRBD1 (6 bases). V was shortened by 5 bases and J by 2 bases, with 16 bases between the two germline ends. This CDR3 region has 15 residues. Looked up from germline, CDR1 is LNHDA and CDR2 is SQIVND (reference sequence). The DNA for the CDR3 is TGTGCCAGTAGTCCCAGAGAGGGGGACCCCTACGAGCAGTACTTC. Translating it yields CASSPREGDPYEQYF.

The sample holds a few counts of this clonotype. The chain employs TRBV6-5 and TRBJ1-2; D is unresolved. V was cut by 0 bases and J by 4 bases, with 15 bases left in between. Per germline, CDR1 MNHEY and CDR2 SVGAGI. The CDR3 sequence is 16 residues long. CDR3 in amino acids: CASSYSRNLLFYGYTF. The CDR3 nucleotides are TGTGCCAGCAGTTACTCGAGAAACTTATTATTCTATGGCTACACCTTC.

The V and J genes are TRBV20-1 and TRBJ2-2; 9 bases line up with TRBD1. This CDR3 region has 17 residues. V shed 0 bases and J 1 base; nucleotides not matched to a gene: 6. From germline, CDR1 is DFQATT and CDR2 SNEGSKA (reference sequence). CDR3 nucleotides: TGCAGTGCTAGAGATTCCGCGACAGGGGGGAACACCGGGGAGCTGTTTTTT. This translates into CSARDSATGGNTGELFF.